This entry features one T cell receptor (beta chain) sequence. No antigen is known for it. These data are taken from a study of cytomegalovirus exposure and HLA in healthy donors. Study outcomes and limitations: It has been reported that TCR beta sequences accurately predicted the HLA-A and HLA-B alleles of most subjects.

Primers included in the PCR were 60 Vbeta and 13 Jbeta primers. The assay was immunoSEQ multiplex PCR, and TCRdb's table has in-frame clones only and misses some. The sample consists of around 260,000 clones, 80% of them appearing once. The CDR3 is 17 amino acids. CDR1 is SGDLS, CDR2 YYNGEE, per germline. V gave up 4 bases and J gave up 2 bases; unmatched junction bases: 11. Sample: PBMCs. This chain uses TRBV9 with TRBJ2-3; 9 bases fit TRBD2. This TCR came from a girl aged 2 to 10 in good health and CMV-seronegative. The CDR3 region has the DNA TGTGCCAGCAGCACTTTCCTTGGACTAGCGATCACAGATACGCAGTATTTT. Translation: CASSTFLGLAITDTQYF.